The T cell receptor (beta chain) under discussion was sequenced for a study of vaccination effects on CD4 cells after COVID-19. Study at large: Before sequencing took place, the ViraFEST assay used viral peptide pools to expand antigen-specific CD4+ T cells.

Per the germline V gene, CDR1 is MDHEN and CDR2 is SYDVKM. Trimming took off 3 bases at V and 4 bases at J, with 12 bases between the two ends. The CDR3 is 14 amino acids. TCRdb's copy holds only in-frame clones and misses some; the assay was immunoSEQ multiplex PCR. The sample includes about 74,000 clones, 75% to 80% of them seen just once. Study results and caveats: Cross-reaction with common cold coronaviruses was seen in only 1 of 255 vaccine-induced clones from healthy vaccinees.

To note about this clone: Its specificity is not known.

A roughly 11-day culture period preceded the isolation of CD4+ T cells. Testing of the vaccine recipients showed negative nucleocapsid antibodies and no prior SARS-CoV-2 infection. A half-medium replacement with IL-2 medium was carried out on days 3 and 7. V is TRBV28 and J is TRBJ1-2; weak D call: TRBD1 (5 bases). The sequenced sample was CD4+ T cells from PBMCs cultured without peptide, obtained before COVID-19 vaccination. The sequence derives from a human donor who received a COVID-19 vaccine. The CDR3 bases are TGTGCCAGCAGTTTCGCCGCAGGGTCCTATGGCTACACCTTC. Translating it yields CASSFAAGSYGYTF.